The present entry profiles one TCR beta chain with its context. The table came from immunoSEQ multiplex PCR; TCRdb's copy has only in-frame clones and leaves some out. The sample has about 80,000 clones, 93% seen once. The sample comes from a study of technical replicates of blood from a handful of donors. Trimming pared 0 bases from V and 3 bases from J, leaving 6 bases between. CDR1 is WSHSY and CDR2 is SAAADI in the germline V gene. CDR3 length equals 13 residues. The receptor's source is a human donor in good health. The sequenced sample was T cells isolated from PBMCs. The chain joins TRBV10-2 to TRBJ2-7; no firm D call. CDR3 nucleotides: TGCGCCAGCAGTGAGTCACAGCTCTACGAGCAGTACTTC. Its translation: CASSESQLYEQYF.